This T cell receptor beta chain comes out of a study of shared clonotypes between healthy human individuals. Overall study results and limits: Relative to their counterparts shared across all four donors, non-shared clonotypes exhibited diminished generation probabilities.

Remarks on this clone: Its antigen is as yet unknown.

Investigators divided CD4+ cells into CD45RA+ naive and CD45RA-negative memory subsets. Clones were sequenced by immunoSEQ multiplex PCR, and TCRdb holds only the in-frame ones, with some missing. This table has about 1.1 million clones, 60% to 80% appearing once. This CDR3 has 15 residues. The V gene's germline CDR1 is KGHSH and CDR2 LQKENI. V lost 3 bases, J lost 8 bases, and 18 bases lay in between. V is TRBV18 and J is TRBJ2-3; tentative D call: TRBD2 (5 bases). The source material was memory CD4+ T cells from PBMCs. Subset here: CD45RA-negative fraction. The TCR originated in a young man in good health. Some clones in this sample may be carry-over from other donors' samples. The CDR3 is CASSPIPRNGGTQYF. CDR3 in DNA: TGTGCCAGCTCACCTATACCACGGAACGGAGGTACGCAGTATTTT.